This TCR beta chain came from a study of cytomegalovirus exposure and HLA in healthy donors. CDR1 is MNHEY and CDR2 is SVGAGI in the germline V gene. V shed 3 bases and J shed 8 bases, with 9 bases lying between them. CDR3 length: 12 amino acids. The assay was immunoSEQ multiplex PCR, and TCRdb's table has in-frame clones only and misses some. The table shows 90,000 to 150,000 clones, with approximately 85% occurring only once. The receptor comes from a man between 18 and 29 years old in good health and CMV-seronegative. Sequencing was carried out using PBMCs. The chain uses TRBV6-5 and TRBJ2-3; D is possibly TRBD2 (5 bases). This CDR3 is CASSYEGATQYF. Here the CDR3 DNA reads TGTGCCAGCAGTTATGAGGGAGCTACGCAGTATTTT.